Given below is one T cell receptor beta chain in context. The antigen is not known. Participating donors were healthy, HIV-negative adults free of recent acute infections or vaccinations. Memory CD4+ cells were the fraction left after CD45RA+ naive selection. This entry comes from a study of shared clonotypes between healthy human individuals. Overall study results and limits: Sampling was confined to blood; repertoires within tissues likely differ. What naive subsets generally showed was a larger estimated richness than memory subsets showed.

This CDR3 has 15 amino acids. In germline, CDR1 is SNHLY, CDR2 FYNNEI. V was cut by 1 base and J by 6 bases, with 13 bases left in between. Some clones are missing from TCRdb's copy, which holds only in-frame ones; the method was immunoSEQ multiplex PCR. The data hold about 1 million clones, with about 80% observed a single time. V gene TRBV2 combines with J gene TRBJ1-5; D is perhaps TRBD1 (5 bases). The receptor was isolated from a man between 18 and 29 years old in good health. Sequences were obtained from memory CD4+ T cells sorted from blood. Sample subset: CD45RA-negative fraction. The CDR3 bases are TGTGCCAGCAGTGAAGAGACAGCCAAGCGTCAGCCCCAGCATTTT. This sequence encodes CASSEETAKRQPQHF.